In this sample, the clone carrying this TCR beta chain turned up many times. Its antigen is not known. Attachment of unique molecular identifiers was made to individual cDNA molecules. TCRdb redid the calling of the 5' RACE reads with MiXCR, one entry per CDR3 protein. There are about 67,000 distinct CDR3 sequences in the sample; approximately 10% occur only once, and about 4.1% lies in the top ten. CDR3 length equals 12 residues. Germline values: CDR1 MNHEY, CDR2 SMNVEV (reference sequence). V was pared by 7 bases and J by 8 bases, with 14 bases between. This entry is derived from a study of early T cells in non-severe SARS-CoV-2 infection. Study-wide context: Unsorted whole blood bulk RNA was sequenced, with unpaired chains.

The study's findings and limits: The study's VDJdb matching favored anti-spike CD8 responses and missed private and CD4 specificities.

The chain uses TRBV27 and TRBJ1-1, with a weak D call TRBD1 (5 bases). The sample comprised whole blood. The sequence was obtained from an adult who was a healthcare worker with PCR-confirmed SARS-CoV-2 infection or an uninfected control (not recorded which). The CDR3 reads CASTSRRGEAFF. The CDR3 DNA is TGTGCCAGCACCTCCCGTCGGGGGGAAGCTTTCTTT.